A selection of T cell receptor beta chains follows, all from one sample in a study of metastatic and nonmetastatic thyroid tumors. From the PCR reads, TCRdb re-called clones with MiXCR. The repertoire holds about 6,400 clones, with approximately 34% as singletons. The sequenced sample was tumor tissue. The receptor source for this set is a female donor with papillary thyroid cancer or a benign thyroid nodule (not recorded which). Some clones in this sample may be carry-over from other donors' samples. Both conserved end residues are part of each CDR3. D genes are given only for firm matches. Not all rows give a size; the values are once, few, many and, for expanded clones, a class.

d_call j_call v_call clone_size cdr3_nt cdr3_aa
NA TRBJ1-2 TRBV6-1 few TGTGCCAGCAGCCCGGACAGAGCGCGGGGCTACACCTTC CASSPDRARGYTF
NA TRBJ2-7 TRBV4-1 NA TGCGCCAGCAGCACGACGGATAGCTCCTACGAGCAGTACTTC CASSTTDSSYEQYF
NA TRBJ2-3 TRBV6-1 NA TGTGCCAGCAGCGACGACTTCGACAGCACATATACGCAGTATTTT CASSDDFDSTYTQYF
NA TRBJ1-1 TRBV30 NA TGTGCCTGGGACAGGATGGGCGACACTGAAGCTTTCTTT CAWDRMGDTEAFF
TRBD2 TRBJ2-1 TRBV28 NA TGTGCCAGCAGTCCCTCGGAGCTAGCGGGAGACAATGAGCGGTTCTTC CASSPSELAGDNERFF
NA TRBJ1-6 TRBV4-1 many TGCGCCAGCAGCCGCGAGGGACCCTCGGCACCCCTCCACTTC CASSREGPSAPLHF
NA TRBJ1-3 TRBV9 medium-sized TGTGCCAGCAGCATGGCAGGGCACTCTGGAAACACCATATATTTT CASSMAGHSGNTIYF
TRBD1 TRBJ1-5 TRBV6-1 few TGTGCCAGCAGTGAAGCGTGGGGACAGGGTAATCAGCCCCAGCATTTT CASSEAWGQGNQPQHF
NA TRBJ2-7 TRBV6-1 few TGTGCCAGCAGGGAGCACTACGAGCAGTACTTC CASREHYEQYF
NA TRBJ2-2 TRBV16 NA TGTGCTAGTGCTTTCTCCATCACAGGGAGTTCTAGGGCGAACACCGGGGAGCTGTTTTTT CASAFSITGSSRANTGELFF
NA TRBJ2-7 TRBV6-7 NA TGTGCCAGCAGTTACGGACACGGCCCTAACTGTAGTGGATCATACGAGCAGTACTTC CASSYGHGPNCSGSYEQYF
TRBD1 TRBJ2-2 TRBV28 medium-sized TGTGCCAGCAGCCTGGACAGGGGGCGTACCGGGGAGCTGTTTTTT CASSLDRGRTGELFF
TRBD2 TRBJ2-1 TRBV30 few TGTGCCTGGAGCAGGCGCGGGAGGGGTTCTAACAATGAGCAGTTCTTC CAWSRRGRGSNNEQFF
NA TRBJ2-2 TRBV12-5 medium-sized TGTGCTAGTGCTTTCTTCATCACAGGGAGGTCTAGGGCGAACACCGGGGAGCTGTTTTTT CASAFFITGRSRANTGELFF
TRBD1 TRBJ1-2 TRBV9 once TGTGCCAGCAGCCGAGGGGGACAGGGGGCGCGTAGCTATGGCTACACCTTC CASSRGGQGARSYGYTF
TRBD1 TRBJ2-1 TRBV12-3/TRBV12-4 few TGTGCCAGCAGTTATAGACAGGGATATGAGCAGTTCTTC CASSYRQGYEQFF
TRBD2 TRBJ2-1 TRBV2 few TGTGCCGGGACTAGTAACAATGAGCAGTTCTTC CAGTSNNEQFF
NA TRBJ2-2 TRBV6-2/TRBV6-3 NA TGTGCCAGCAGTTCCTTAGGGGTCGGGGAGCTGTTTTTT CASSSLGVGELFF
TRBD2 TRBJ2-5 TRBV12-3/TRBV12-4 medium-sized TGTGCCAGCAGTTTGACTAGCGGGAGTGAGACCCAGTACTTC CASSLTSGSETQYF
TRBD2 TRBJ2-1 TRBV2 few TGTGCCAGCAGTCTTAGCGGGGCCACCTACAATGAGCAGTTCTTC CASSLSGATYNEQFF
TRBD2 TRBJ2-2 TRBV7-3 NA TGTGCCAGCAGCTTAACCCGGACTAGCGGGGGGAACACCGGGGAGCTGTTTTTT CASSLTRTSGGNTGELFF
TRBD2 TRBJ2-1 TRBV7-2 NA TGTGCCTCCCGCGCTAGCGGGGAGGGTGAGCAGTTCTTC CASRASGEGEQFF
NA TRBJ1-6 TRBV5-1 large TGCGCCAGCAGCTTGGGCCAGAGCTCACCCCTCCACTTT CASSLGQSSPLHF
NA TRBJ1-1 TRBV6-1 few TGTGCCAGCAGTTTGCAGGGTCACACTGAAGCTTTCTTT CASSLQGHTEAFF
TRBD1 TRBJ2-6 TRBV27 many TGTGCCAGCAGTTTATACCCCCCGACAGGGAAGCACTCCTCTGGGGCCAACGTCCTGACTTTC CASSLYPPTGKHSSGANVLTF
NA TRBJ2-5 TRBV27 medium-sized TGTGCCAGCAGTTTCCGGACGGACGGGGAGACCCAGTACTTC CASSFRTDGETQYF
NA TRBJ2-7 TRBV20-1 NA TGCAGTGCTAGAGGCGACGTCACCTACGAGCAGTACTTC CSARGDVTYEQYF
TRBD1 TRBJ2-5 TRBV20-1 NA TGCAGTGCTCTCCGGGACAGGGAGTGGGAGACCCAGTACTTC CSALRDREWETQYF
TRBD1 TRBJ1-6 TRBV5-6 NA TGTGCCAGCAGCTTAAGGCGACAGGGTACCAGGTCACCCCTCCACTTT CASSLRRQGTRSPLHF
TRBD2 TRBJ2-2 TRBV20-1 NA TGCAGTGCTACGTGGGGGGGAGGCGGGGAGCTGTTTTTT CSATWGGGGELFF
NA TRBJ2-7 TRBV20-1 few TGCAGTGCTAGAGACCCCGAGGGTCTGGGGAGTGAGCAGTACTTC CSARDPEGLGSEQYF
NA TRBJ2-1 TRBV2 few TGTGCCAGCAGTGAAGTGGGGAATGAGCAGTTCTTC CASSEVGNEQFF
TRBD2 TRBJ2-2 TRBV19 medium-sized TGTGCCAGTAGTCTTAGCGGGAGGATTGACACCGGGGAGCTGTTTTTT CASSLSGRIDTGELFF
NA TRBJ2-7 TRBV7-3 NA TGTGCCAGCAGCCCAACTGGGCAGGGTACCTACGAGCAGTACTTC CASSPTGQGTYEQYF
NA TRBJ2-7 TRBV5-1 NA TGCGCCAGCAGCTTGATGGACGAGCAGTACTTC CASSLMDEQYF
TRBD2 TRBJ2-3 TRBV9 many TGTGCCAGCAGCGTAGGACTAGCTATGACAGATACGCAGTATTTT CASSVGLAMTDTQYF
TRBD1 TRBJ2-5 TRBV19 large TGTGCCAGTATGGGCAGGGGGTATCAAGAGACCCAGTACTTC CASMGRGYQETQYF
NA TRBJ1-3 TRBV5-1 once TGCGCCAGCAGCTTGCTCCAGGGGCAAACTGGAAACACCATATATTTT CASSLLQGQTGNTIYF
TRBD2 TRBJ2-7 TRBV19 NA TGTGCCAGTAGTCCGGGACTAGCGGGCTTTAAGGGGCAGTACTTC CASSPGLAGFKGQYF
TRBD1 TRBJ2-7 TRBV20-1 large TGCAGTGCTAGAGAGGGGACAGGGTACACCTACGAGCAGTACTTC CSAREGTGYTYEQYF
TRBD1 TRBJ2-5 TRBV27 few TGTGCCAGCAGTTTACGACCAGGACAGGGGAAAGAGACCCAGTACTTC CASSLRPGQGKETQYF
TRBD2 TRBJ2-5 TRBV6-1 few TGTGCCAGCAGTCAGACTAGCGGGGGAAAAGAGACCCAGTACTTC CASSQTSGGKETQYF
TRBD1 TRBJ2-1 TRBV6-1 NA TGTGCCAGCACGATGACAGGGGCCGATTTCTACAATGAGCAGTTCTTC CASTMTGADFYNEQFF
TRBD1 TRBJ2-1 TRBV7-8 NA TGTGCCAGCAGCGTAGGGAGGACAGGGGGCCTATACAATGAGCAGTTCTTC CASSVGRTGGLYNEQFF
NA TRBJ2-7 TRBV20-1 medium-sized TGCAGTGCTAGCCCCCCAACAGGTGTTGAGCAGTACTTC CSASPPTGVEQYF
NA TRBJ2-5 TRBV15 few TGTGCCACCAGCAGAGCCGGCGGCCAAGAGACCCAGTACTTC CATSRAGGQETQYF